The 7 T cell receptor beta chains presented below share a single source sample, sequenced in a study of human T cells and chemical hapten exposure. One entry per CDR3 protein, called by TCRdb with MiXCR from the RACE reads. Among 150,000 to 200,000 distinct CDR3 sequences listed, 13% to 15% were seen once. Time point meaning: patch test 1, 2 weeks after DPC sensitization. Regarding treatment: therapeutic diphenylcyclopropenone sensitization with weekly scalp DPC. The specimen was whole blood, collected in connection with sensitization to the hapten diphenylcyclopropenone (DPC). Receptors were obtained from a woman aged 25 to 39 with alopecia areata. Some clones in this sample may be carry-over from other donors' samples.

This clonotype was seen a handful of times. V and J are TRBV18 and TRBJ1-1, with 8 bases matching TRBD1. Per germline, CDR1 KGHSH and CDR2 LQKENI. The CDR3 has 18 amino acids. V lost 5 bases to trimming and J lost 4 bases; unmatched junction nucleotides: 18. CDR3 loop: CASSLRGQGGFGGTEAFF. In nucleotides, the CDR3 is TGTGCCAGCTCATTAAGAGGACAGGGAGGTTTCGGCGGCACTGAAGCTTTCTTT.

This clonotype was detected only a few times. The CDR3 DNA is TGCAGTGCTATTCCAGCGGGTTTCGGAGACATTCAGTACTTC. The encoded protein is CSAIPAGFGDIQYF. The chain uses TRBV20-1 and TRBJ2-4; weak D call: TRBD2 (6 bases). In germline, CDR1 is DFQATT, CDR2 SNEGSKA (reference sequence). V was cut by 4 bases and J by 8 bases, with 18 bases left in between. CDR3 length: 14 residues.

The genes are TRBV13 and TRBJ1-2, with TRBD1 matching 12 bases. Per the germline V gene, CDR1 is PRHDT and CDR2 is FYEKMQ (reference sequence). V was pared by 6 bases and J by 13 bases, with 9 bases of the junction left unmatched. The CDR3 extends over 13 amino acids. CDR3 nucleotides: TGTGCCAGCAGGCCCGGGACAGGGGGCCCCCCCACCTTC. Translating it yields CASRPGTGGPPTF. Full variable domain (missing parts from reference TRBV13 and TRBJ1-2): AAGVIQSPRHLIKEKRETATLKCYPIPRHDTVYWYQQGPGQDPQFLISFYEKMQSDKGSIPDRFSAQQFSDYHSELNMSSLELGDSALYFCASRPGTGGPPTFGSGTRLTVV.

The gene calls are TRBV3-1 and TRBJ2-7, with D uncertain. The CDR3 spans 14 residues. Germline CDR1 is LGHDT and CDR2 is YNNKEL (reference sequence). The ends were cut back, 3 bases at V and 7 bases at J, with 16 bases in the middle. CDR3 bases: TGTGCCAGCAGCCAGTCTCCCTTATCAGAGGAGCAGTACTTC. Translating gives CASSQSPLSEEQYF.

This rearrangement joins TRBV5-1 to TRBJ2-7; 9 nucleotides match TRBD1. The V gene end was trimmed by 1 base and the J gene end by 6 bases; junction bases not matched to a gene: 5. Germline CDR1 reads SGHRS; CDR2 reads YFSETQ. The CDR3 has 14 residues. This CDR3 is CASSLNRGPIEQYF. The CDR3 DNA follows: TGCGCCAGCAGCTTGAACAGGGGGCCCATCGAGCAGTACTTC.

The V gene is TRBV7-8, the J gene TRBJ2-3; D uncertain. Germline V lookup: CDR1 SGHVS, CDR2 FQNEAQ. The CDR3 sequence is 13 residues long. V shed 4 bases and J shed 1 base, with 6 bases lying between them. CDR3 bases: TGTGCCAGCAGCTCCGTTGGCACAGATACGCAGTATTTT. Its protein is CASSSVGTDTQYF. Using reference TRBV7-8 and TRBJ2-3 for the parts outside the CDR3, the full variable domain is GAGVSQSPRYKVAKRGQDVALRCDPISGHVSLFWYQQALGQGPEFLTYFQNEAQLDKSGLPSDRFFAERPEGSVSTLKIQRTQQEDSAVYLCASSSVGTDTQYFGPGTRLTVL.

As DNA, the CDR3 is TGTGCCAGCAGTTTGATCAGGGGCAGTGAGCAGTTCTTC. Translation: CASSLIRGSEQFF. This rearrangement joins TRBV6-2 or TRBV6-3 to TRBJ2-1; the D gene is possibly TRBD1 (6 bases). V was trimmed by 4 bases and J by 9 bases, leaving 13 bases between them. CDR3 length: 13 amino acids. Germline CDR1 MNHEY, CDR2 SVGEGT.